This TCR beta chain comes out of a study of CD8+ T cells in alopecia areata. Study observations and caveats: TCR sharing was clearer in mice than between patients, perhaps partly owing to patient HLA diversity. Sequences from scalp samples also cover resident alphabeta T cells of normal skin.

Comments on this clone: Its antigen remains unidentified.

Germline V gives CDR1 MDHEN, CDR2 SYDVKM. The CDR3 length is 14 residues. V lost 3 bases to trimming and J lost 7 bases; unmatched junction nucleotides: 7. Sequencing relied on a cDNA template that was reverse transcribed from extracted RNA. Data came from immunoSEQ multiplex PCR; TCRdb stores just in-frame clones and leaves some out. This table holds about 110,000 clones, roughly 64% found once. This TCR was recovered from a human donor in good health. Sequencing was performed on CD8+ T cells sorted from blood. The chain has TRBV28 and TRBJ2-7, with 9 bases identical to TRBD2. Here the CDR3 reads CASSLVAGAGEQYF. The CDR3, as DNA: TGTGCCAGCAGTTTGGTAGCGGGGGCCGGGGAGCAGTACTTC.